These T cell receptor beta chains were read from a single sample in a study of cytomegalovirus exposure and HLA in healthy donors. Method: immunoSEQ multiplex PCR; TCRdb's copy keeps in-frame clones and lacks some. The sample has 150,000 or so clones, approximately 80% seen once; the top ten hold 5.6%. Sample: PBMCs. These receptors all come from a woman between 35 and 50 years old in good health and CMV-seropositive. Each CDR3 is given with its conserved first and last residue. A D gene is named only where the DNA matches it firmly. Only part of the rows carry a size: once, few, many, or a class if the clone is expanded.

clone_size | d_call | j_call | v_call | cdr3_nt | cdr3_aa
- | TRBD1 | TRBJ1-4 | TRBV2 | TGTGCCAGCCGGGACAGGGGGTTTGCTAATGAAAAACTGTTTTTT | CASRDRGFANEKLFF
- | TRBD1 | TRBJ2-5 | TRBV19 | TGTGCCAGTAGTTTGACAGGGTTTCAAGAGACCCAGTACTTC | CASSLTGFQETQYF
- | - | TRBJ1-2 | TRBV6-5 | TGTGCCAGCACCGGGGGCTATGGCTACACCTTC | CASTGGYGYTF
few | - | TRBJ1-2 | TRBV19 | TGTGCCAGTAGTGCCGACAGAAACTATGGCTACACCTTC | CASSADRNYGYTF
- | - | TRBJ2-7 | TRBV19 | TGTGCCAGTAGTATGGTGACTAATTCCGTCACCTACGAGCAGTACTTC | CASSMVTNSVTYEQYF
- | - | TRBJ1-1 | TRBV5-1 | TGCGCCAGCAGCTTGGCCGCGGGGGGCTGGGGTGGCACTGAAGCTTTCTTT | CASSLAAGGWGGTEAFF
- | TRBD2 | TRBJ2-7 | TRBV28 | TGTGCCAGCAGGCATCCATATATTAGCGGGAGTTACTACGAGCAGTACTTC | CASRHPYISGSYYEQYF
- | TRBD1 | TRBJ2-7 | TRBV5-4 | TGTGCCAGCAGCCCACAGGGGAAAGGCTACGAGCAGTACTTC | CASSPQGKGYEQYF
- | - | TRBJ2-1 | TRBV18 | TGTGCCAGCTCACCTCGGGCGGGGTACAATGAGCAGTTCTTC | CASSPRAGYNEQFF
- | - | TRBJ2-1 | TRBV19 | TGTGCCAGTAGTATGCGGGTTTACAATGAGCAGTTCTTC | CASSMRVYNEQFF
- | - | TRBJ2-7 | TRBV20-1 | TGCAGTGCTAGAGTTACTCGGGAGCAGTACTTC | CSARVTREQYF
few | - | TRBJ2-7 | TRBV7-9 | TGTGCCAGCAGCAGGGGAATCGACGAGCAGTACTTC | CASSRGIDEQYF
- | TRBD1 | TRBJ1-1 | TRBV6-4 | TGTGCCAGCAGACAACAGGGGATGAACACTGAAGCTTTCTTT | CASRQQGMNTEAFF
once | TRBD1 | TRBJ1-5 | TRBV5-1 | TGCGCCAGCAGCTTGGGACAGGGGGGCTTGGGCAATCAGCCCCAGCATTTT | CASSLGQGGLGNQPQHF
- | TRBD2 | TRBJ2-2 | TRBV9 | TGTGCCAGCAGCGTAGGCGGGAGTAACACCGGGGAGCTGTTTTTT | CASSVGGSNTGELFF
- | TRBD2 | TRBJ2-1 | TRBV27 | TGTGCCAGCAGTTCCCGGACTAGCGGGGGACTCTATGGTGAGCAGTTCTTC | CASSSRTSGGLYGEQFF
- | - | TRBJ2-1 | TRBV27 | TGTGCCAGCAGTTTATCGATCGGAACTAGGCATTACAATGAGCAGTTCTTC | CASSLSIGTRHYNEQFF
- | - | TRBJ2-3 | TRBV10-1 | TGCGCCAGCAGTGAGAGCGGCGTCACAGATACGCAGTATTTT | CASSESGVTDTQYF
- | TRBD2 | TRBJ2-1 | TRBV5-1 | TGCGCCAGCAGCTCGCCAGGTAGCGGGAGAGGGGTTGGCTACAATGAGCAGTTCTTC | CASSSPGSGRGVGYNEQFF
- | TRBD2 | TRBJ2-7 | TRBV28 | TGTGCCAGGGGGATTAGCGGGAGGACCCACGAGCAGTACTTC | CARGISGRTHEQYF
- | - | TRBJ1-2 | TRBV19 | TGTGCCAGTAGTATGGCACAGGGTCGGGGCTACACCTTC | CASSMAQGRGYTF
- | TRBD1 | TRBJ1-2 | TRBV5-8 | TGTGCCAGCAGCTTCCAGGGGGCGAATGGCTACACCTTC | CASSFQGANGYTF
- | - | TRBJ2-7 | TRBV5-4 | TGTGCCAGCAGCTTACTCCAGGGGAATTTCTACGAGCAGTACTTC | CASSLLQGNFYEQYF
- | TRBD1 | TRBJ2-3 | TRBV2 | TGTGCCAGCAGGCAACAGGGGACCACAGATACGCAGTATTTT | CASRQQGTTDTQYF
- | TRBD2 | TRBJ2-2 | TRBV10-2 | TGCACCAGCACTCGACTAGCGGTTTACTCTAACACCGGGGAGCTGTTTTTT | CTSTRLAVYSNTGELFF
- | - | TRBJ2-5 | TRBV6-6 | TGTGCCAGCAGTTATTCCGCAGGGGAGAAGACCCAGTACTTC | CASSYSAGEKTQYF
- | - | TRBJ1-1 | TRBV5-1 | TGCGCCAGCAGCTTGGCCGGGTCCAGCACTGAAGCTTTCTTT | CASSLAGSSTEAFF
- | TRBD2 | TRBJ2-3 | TRBV5-4 | TGTGCCAGCAGCTTGGCCGAACTAGCGGGAGGCTCAGATACGCAGTATTTT | CASSLAELAGGSDTQYF
few | TRBD1 | TRBJ1-1 | TRBV5-6 | TGTGCCAGCAGCTCCCTTGACAGGGAGAGCACTGAAGCTTTCTTT | CASSSLDRESTEAFF
- | TRBD1 | TRBJ2-2 | TRBV29-1 | TGCAGCGTTGACCCCGTTAGACAGGGGGCCGCCGGGGAGCTGTTTTTT | CSVDPVRQGAAGELFF
- | - | TRBJ2-5 | TRBV5-4 | TGTGCCAGCAGCTTAGTAGACAAAGAGACCCAGTACTTC | CASSLVDKETQYF
- | - | TRBJ2-2 | TRBV11-2 | TGTGCCAGCAGCCCCCGACAGATATTCGCCGGGGAGCTGTTTTTT | CASSPRQIFAGELFF
- | TRBD1 | TRBJ2-5 | TRBV6-1 | TGTGCCAGCGGCTATAATCTATTTGACAGGGGGGCCCAGTACTTC | CASGYNLFDRGAQYF
few | - | TRBJ1-2 | TRBV28 | TGTGCCAGCAGTTTGTTCCAGGAACGGGGCTACACCTTC | CASSLFQERGYTF
- | TRBD2 | TRBJ2-5 | TRBV7-2 | TGTGCCAGCAGCGCGACATCGGGAGGGCCTCGGGAGACCCAGTACTTC | CASSATSGGPRETQYF
- | - | TRBJ2-1 | TRBV5-1 | TGCGCCAGCAGCTTGGTTCAGCTGGGGAGGAATGAGCAGTTCTTC | CASSLVQLGRNEQFF
- | TRBD1 | TRBJ1-1 | TRBV7-9 | TGTGCCAGCAGCCCTGGACAGGGGCTTACAAGGAACACTGAAGCTTTCTTT | CASSPGQGLTRNTEAFF
- | TRBD1 | TRBJ2-7 | TRBV7-2 | TGTGCCAGCAGCTTGACAGGGGGCTTGGTCTACGAGCAGTACTTC | CASSLTGGLVYEQYF
- | TRBD1 | TRBJ1-2 | TRBV7-9 | TGTGCCAGCAGCACACGGGACAGGTCATTAGGCTACACCTTC | CASSTRDRSLGYTF
- | TRBD2 | TRBJ2-1 | TRBV10-2 | TGCGCCAGCAGTGACGCGGGAGGAGCCTACAATGAGCAGTTCTTC | CASSDAGGAYNEQFF
- | - | TRBJ2-3 | TRBV7-6 | TGTGCCAGCAGCCCCCGACTAGGCGCCACAGATACGCAGTATTTT | CASSPRLGATDTQYF
- | TRBD2 | TRBJ2-1 | TRBV6-5 | TGTGCCAGCAGACCCGGGACTAGTATTAATGAGCAGTTCTTC | CASRPGTSINEQFF
- | - | TRBJ2-1 | TRBV6-5 | TGTGCCAGCAGATGGCTAGCAGGCAATGAGCAGTTCTTC | CASRWLAGNEQFF
- | TRBD2 | TRBJ2-6 | TRBV5-6 | TGTGCCAGCAGCTTTCGGGGGGTCGGGGCCAACGTCCTGACTTTC | CASSFRGVGANVLTF
- | TRBD1 | TRBJ2-1 | TRBV10-3 | TGTGCCATCAGCCGGGACAGGGGTTACAATGAGCAGTTCTTC | CAISRDRGYNEQFF
- | - | TRBJ2-5 | TRBV7-9 | TGTGCCAGCAGCTTAGTGTTACTACTAGGGCAAGAGACCCAGTACTTC | CASSLVLLLGQETQYF
- | TRBD1 | TRBJ2-7 | TRBV19 | TGTGCCAGTAGTGAGGGACAGGGGGGCTACGAGCAGTACTTC | CASSEGQGGYEQYF
- | - | TRBJ2-3 | TRBV25-1 | TGTGCCAGCAGTGACCCACAGGGGGAGGGAAGCACAGATACGCAGTATTTT | CASSDPQGEGSTDTQYF
- | - | TRBJ2-5 | TRBV2 | TGTGCCAGCAGTCCACTCCAAGAGACCCAGTACTTC | CASSPLQETQYF
- | TRBD2 | TRBJ2-2 | TRBV5-6 | TGTGCCAGCAGCTATAGCGGGAGCGTGAACACCGGGGAGCTGTTTTTT | CASSYSGSVNTGELFF
- | - | TRBJ1-6 | TRBV7-9 | TGTTCCAGCAGCATCGGGGAGTCACCCCTCCACTTT | CSSSIGESPLHF
- | TRBD2 | TRBJ2-2 | TRBV4-2 | TGTGCCAGCAGCCAAGATAGCGGGGACCCCGGGGAGCTGTTTTTT | CASSQDSGDPGELFF
- | - | TRBJ1-4 | TRBV19 | TGTGCCAGTAGTATGATACAGGGCGGTGAAAAACTGTTTTTT | CASSMIQGGEKLFF